These T cell receptor beta chains were read from a single sample in a study of T cell responses to AZD1222 COVID-19 vaccine. Clones were sequenced by immunoSEQ multiplex PCR, and TCRdb holds only the in-frame ones, with some missing. This sample carries roughly 8,000 clones, around 87% of them seen once, and the ten largest clones take about 7.7%. Here the sequenced sample was peripheral blood, taken 28 days after the second AZD1222 dose. The source of these receptors is an adult who received the AZD1222 COVID-19 vaccine. Each CDR3 is given with its conserved first and last residue. D genes are given only for firm matches. Clone size is not always given. Where it is, it says once, few, many or a class for expanded clones.

.	TRBD1	TRBJ1-1	TRBV18	CASSPMAGGRLNTEAFF	TGTGCCAGCTCACCAATGGCAGGGGGCCGGTTGAACACTGAAGCTTTCTTT
.	TRBD2	TRBJ2-3	TRBV18	CASSPPGLVADTQYF	TGTGCCAGCTCACCGCCGGGACTAGTGGCAGATACGCAGTATTTT
.	.	TRBJ1-3	TRBV5-4	CASSLVGAGNTIYF	TGTGCCAGCAGCTTGGTAGGGGCTGGAAACACCATATATTTT
few	.	TRBJ1-5	TRBV6-6	CASSYRVDNQPQHF	TGTGCCAGCAGTTACAGGGTGGACAATCAGCCCCAGCATTTT
.	.	TRBJ2-3	TRBV7-6	CASSLASTDTQYF	TGTGCCAGCAGCTTAGCTAGCACAGATACGCAGTATTTT
.	.	TRBJ2-5	TRBV7-3	CASSLIPSQTQYF	TGTGCCAGCAGCTTAATCCCGTCGCAGACCCAGTACTTC
.	.	TRBJ2-3	TRBV7-6	CASSSSTDTQYF	TGTGCCAGCAGCTCGAGCACAGATACGCAGTATTTT
.	.	TRBJ2-5	TRBV16	CASSQSAGAGGETQYF	TGTGCCAGCAGCCAATCGGCGGGGGCAGGGGGAGAGACCCAGTACTTC
.	.	TRBJ1-2	TRBV5-6	CASSLRPDNYGYTF	TGTGCCAGCAGCTTACGTCCGGACAACTATGGCTACACCTTC
.	.	TRBJ2-7	TRBV29-1	CSVVGFSEQYF	TGCAGCGTTGTTGGGTTTTCCGAGCAGTACTTC
.	.	TRBJ2-7	TRBV20-1	CSASYEQYF	TGCAGTGCTTCCTACGAGCAGTACTTC
.	.	TRBJ2-7	TRBV7-2	CASSSGTHSYEQYF	TGTGCCAGCAGCTCCGGGACTCATTCCTACGAGCAGTACTTC
once	TRBD2	TRBJ2-5	TRBV7-8	CASSQAGGPQETQYF	TGTGCCAGCAGCCAAGCGGGGGGGCCCCAAGAGACCCAGTACTTC
.	TRBD1	TRBJ2-3	TRBV28	CASTDRGTDTQYF	TGTGCCAGCACGGACAGGGGTACAGATACGCAGTATTTT
.	.	TRBJ1-2	TRBV5-1	CASSSGSTEGYTF	TGCGCCAGCAGCTCTGGATCTACAGAAGGCTACACCTTC
once	.	TRBJ2-7	TRBV27	CASRFEQGYSYEQYF	TGTGCCAGCAGATTTGAACAGGGATACTCCTACGAGCAGTACTTC